This TCR beta chain emerged from a study of T cell changes during pregnancy in multiple sclerosis. Produced via immunoSEQ multiplex PCR; TCRdb's table is partial and in-frame only. The sample lists tens of thousands of clones; approximately 88% were seen once. Germline V gene sequence: CDR1 SGHNT, CDR2 YYREEE (reference sequence). V lost 0 bases to trimming and J lost 0 bases, with 13 bases between them. The CDR3 is made up of 16 amino acids. The source material was CD4+ T cells from peripheral blood mononuclear cells, sampled in the first trimester of pregnancy. This chain links TRBV5-4 with TRBJ2-7; no reliable D call. The receptor was derived from a female donor with multiple sclerosis, enrolled in a pregnancy study. CDR3 in amino acids: CASSLGGGLSSYEQYF. The CDR3 DNA sequence: TGTGCCAGCAGCTTGGGAGGCGGCCTTAGCTCCTACGAGCAGTACTTC.